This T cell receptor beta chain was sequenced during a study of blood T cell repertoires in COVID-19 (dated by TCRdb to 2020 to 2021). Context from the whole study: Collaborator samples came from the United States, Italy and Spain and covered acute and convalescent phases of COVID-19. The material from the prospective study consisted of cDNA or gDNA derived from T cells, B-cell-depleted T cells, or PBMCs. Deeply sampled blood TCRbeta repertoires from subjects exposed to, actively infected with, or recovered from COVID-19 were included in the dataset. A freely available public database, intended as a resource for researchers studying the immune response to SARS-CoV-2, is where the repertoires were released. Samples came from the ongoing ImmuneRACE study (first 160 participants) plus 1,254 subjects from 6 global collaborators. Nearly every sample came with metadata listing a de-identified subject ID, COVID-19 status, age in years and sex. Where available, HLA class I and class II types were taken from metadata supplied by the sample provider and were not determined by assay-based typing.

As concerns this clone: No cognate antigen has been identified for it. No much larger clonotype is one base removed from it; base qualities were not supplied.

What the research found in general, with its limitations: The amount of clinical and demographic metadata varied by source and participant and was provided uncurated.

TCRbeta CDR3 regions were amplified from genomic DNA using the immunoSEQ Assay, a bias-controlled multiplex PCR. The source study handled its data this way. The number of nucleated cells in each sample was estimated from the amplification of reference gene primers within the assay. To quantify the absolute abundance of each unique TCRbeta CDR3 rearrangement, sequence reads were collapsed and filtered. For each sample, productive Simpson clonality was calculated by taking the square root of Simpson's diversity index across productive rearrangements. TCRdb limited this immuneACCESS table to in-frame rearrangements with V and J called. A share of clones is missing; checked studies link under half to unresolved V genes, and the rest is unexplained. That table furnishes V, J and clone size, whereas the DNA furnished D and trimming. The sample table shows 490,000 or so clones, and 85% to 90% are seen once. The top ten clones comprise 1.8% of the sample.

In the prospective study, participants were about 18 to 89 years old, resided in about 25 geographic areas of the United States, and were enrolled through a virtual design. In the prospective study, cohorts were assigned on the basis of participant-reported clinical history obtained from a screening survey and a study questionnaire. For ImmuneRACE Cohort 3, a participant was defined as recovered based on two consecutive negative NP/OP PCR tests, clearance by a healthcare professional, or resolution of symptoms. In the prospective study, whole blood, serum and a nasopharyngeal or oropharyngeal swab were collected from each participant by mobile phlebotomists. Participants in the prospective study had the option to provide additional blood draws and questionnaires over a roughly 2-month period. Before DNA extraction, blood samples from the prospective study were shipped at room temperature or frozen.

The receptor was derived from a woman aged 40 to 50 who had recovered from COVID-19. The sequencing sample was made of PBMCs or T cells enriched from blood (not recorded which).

The CDR3 amino acid sequence is: CASSYWRGLDNEQFF. In nucleotide form, the sequence is TGTGCCAGCAGTTACTGGAGGGGCCTTGACAATGAGCAGTTCTTC. The rearranged chain carries TRBV6-2 or TRBV6-3 and TRBJ2-1; tentative D gene TRBD2, with 6 bases matching. The V end loses 1 base and the J end loses 5 bases, and a stretch of 12 bases separates them. The CDR3 runs 15 residues from the cysteine to the phenylalanine. Only the CDR3 portion is preserved as DNA: 45 bases, with reading frame beginning at the first base. According to the germline V gene, CDR1 reads MNHEY and CDR2 reads SVGEGT.